The clone carrying this TCR beta chain was observed a handful of times. This sample was included in a study of graft-versus-host responses after intestinal transplantation. As for the study in general: Isolated intestinal, liver-intestinal, or multivisceral transplants were what recipients had. Whole-study results and caveats: Graft-versus-host to host-versus-graft clonal ratios in allografts were high in patients with graft-donor T cell macrochimerism. Early post-transplant HvG declines showed an association with peak circulating GvH clone levels. Marrow from the recipient contained GvH clones, some of which had appeared first in ileum or blood.

The repertoire was sequenced with immunoSEQ multiplex PCR; TCRdb's copy has only in-frame clones and lacks some. The sample records about 8,000 clones, around 31% being singletons. There were 200,000 CFSE-labeled responder cells plated together with 200,000 irradiated, violet-dye-labeled stimulator cells. Germline assignment: CDR1 SGHDT and CDR2 YYEEEE. V was cut by 2 bases and J by 8 bases, with 13 bases left in between. The CDR3 is 13 residues long. Sequenced here: alloreactive CD8+ T cells from a mixed lymphocyte reaction culture, sampled before intestinal transplant. Subset here: CFSE-low proliferating T cells sorted from roughly six-day pre-transplant mixed lymphocyte reaction (GvH or HvG direction). The chain employs TRBV5-6 and TRBJ1-2, with D unclear. The TCR comes from a human patient who received an intestinal transplant. The CDR3 nucleotides read TGTGCCAGCAGCTTCTCCGGGATCCTCGGCTACACCTTC. It codes for CASSFSGILGYTF.